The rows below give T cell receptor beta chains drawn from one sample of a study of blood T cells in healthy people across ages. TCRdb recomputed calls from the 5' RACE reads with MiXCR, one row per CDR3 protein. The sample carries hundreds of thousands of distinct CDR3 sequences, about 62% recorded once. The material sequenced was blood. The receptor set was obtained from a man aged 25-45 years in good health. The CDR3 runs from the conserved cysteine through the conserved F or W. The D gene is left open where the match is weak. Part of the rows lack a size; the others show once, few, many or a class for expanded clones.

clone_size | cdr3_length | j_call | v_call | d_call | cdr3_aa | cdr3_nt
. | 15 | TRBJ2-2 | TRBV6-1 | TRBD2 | CASSELAGNTGELFF | TGTGCCAGCAGTGAACTAGCGGGGAACACCGGGGAGCTGTTTTTT
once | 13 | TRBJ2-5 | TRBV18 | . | CASSGNSGETQYF | TGTGCCAGCTCCGGTAACTCCGGTGAGACCCAGTACTTC
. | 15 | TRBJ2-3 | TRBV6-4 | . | CASSDAAGEVDTQYF | TGTGCCAGCAGTGACGCTGCTGGGGAGGTAGATACGCAGTATTTT
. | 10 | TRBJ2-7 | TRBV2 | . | CASSGFEQYF | TGTGCCAGCAGTGGGTTCGAGCAGTACTTC
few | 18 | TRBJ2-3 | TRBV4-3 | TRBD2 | CASSPWVGLAGSTDTQYF | TGCGCCAGCAGCCCATGGGTGGGGCTAGCGGGTAGCACAGATACGCAGTATTTT
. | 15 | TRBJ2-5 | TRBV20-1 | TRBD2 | CSAQIAGGRQETQYF | TGCAGTGCTCAGATAGCGGGAGGGCGCCAAGAGACCCAGTACTTC
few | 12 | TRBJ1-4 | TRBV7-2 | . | CASSWTGEKLFF | TGTGCCAGCAGCTGGACTGGGGAAAAACTGTTTTTT
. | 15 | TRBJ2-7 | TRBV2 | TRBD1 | CASKDGQGGDYEQYF | TGTGCCAGCAAGGACGGACAGGGCGGGGACTACGAGCAGTACTTC
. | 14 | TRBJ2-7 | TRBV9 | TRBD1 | CASSVGDRIYEQYF | TGTGCCAGCAGCGTTGGGGACAGAATCTACGAGCAGTACTTC
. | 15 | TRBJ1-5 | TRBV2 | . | CASSEQGVSNQPQHF | TGTGCCAGCAGTGAACAGGGTGTGAGCAATCAGCCCCAGCATTTT
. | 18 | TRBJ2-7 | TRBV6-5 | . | CASNYSFRDGPNSYEQYF | TGTGCCAGCAATTACTCTTTTCGGGACGGACCGAACTCCTACGAGCAGTACTTC
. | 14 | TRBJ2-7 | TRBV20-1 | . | CSARNALWGYEQYF | TGCAGTGCTAGAAATGCCTTATGGGGCTACGAGCAGTACTTC
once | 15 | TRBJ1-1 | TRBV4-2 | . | CASSQDGLGNTEAFF | TGTGCCAGCAGCCAAGATGGGTTAGGGAACACTGAAGCTTTCTTT
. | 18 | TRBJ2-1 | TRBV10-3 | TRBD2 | CAISAGASGRPSSNEQFF | TGTGCCATCAGTGCCGGAGCGAGCGGGAGGCCTTCGAGCAATGAGCAGTTCTTC
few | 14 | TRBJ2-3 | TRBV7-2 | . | CASSAGTVTVVQYF | TGTGCCAGCAGCGCCGGGACTGTCACAGTTGTGCAGTATTTT
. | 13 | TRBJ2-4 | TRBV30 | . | CAWSVTGSREQYF | TGTGCCTGGAGTGTCACAGGGAGTAGGGAGCAGTACTTC
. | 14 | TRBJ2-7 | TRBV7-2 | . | CASSLVGDAYEQYF | TGTGCCAGCAGCTTGGTCGGGGACGCCTACGAGCAGTACTTC
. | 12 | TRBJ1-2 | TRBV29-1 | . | CSGTTANHGYTF | TGCAGCGGAACGACAGCCAACCATGGCTACACCTTC
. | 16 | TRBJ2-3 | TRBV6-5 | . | CASSSRVAVGTDTQYF | TGTGCCAGCAGTTCCAGGGTAGCGGTCGGCACAGATACGCAGTATTTT
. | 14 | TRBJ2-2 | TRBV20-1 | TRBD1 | CSATQGEATGELFF | TGCAGTGCTACCCAGGGGGAAGCGACCGGGGAGCTGTTTTTT
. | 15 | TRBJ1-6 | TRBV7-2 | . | CASSPQGPYNSPLHF | TGTGCCAGCAGCCCGCAGGGGCCCTATAATTCACCCCTCCACTTT
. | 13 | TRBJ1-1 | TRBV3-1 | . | CASSHEVDTEAFF | TGTGCCAGCAGCCATGAGGTCGACACTGAAGCTTTCTTT
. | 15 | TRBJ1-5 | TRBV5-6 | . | CASSLAWQPNQPQHF | TGTGCCAGCAGCTTGGCGTGGCAGCCAAATCAGCCCCAGCATTTT
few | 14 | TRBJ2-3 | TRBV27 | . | CASSYGPGTDTQYF | TGTGCCAGCAGTTACGGACCGGGGACAGATACGCAGTATTTT
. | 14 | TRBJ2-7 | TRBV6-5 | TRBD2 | CASTDRGDSYEQYF | TGTGCCAGCACCGATCGGGGGGATAGCTACGAGCAGTACTTC
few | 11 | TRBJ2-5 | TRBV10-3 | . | CAIRGEETQYF | TGTGCCATCAGGGGGGAAGAGACCCAGTACTTC
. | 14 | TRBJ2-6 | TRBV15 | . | CATVDYYGANVLTF | TGTGCCACCGTTGACTACTACGGGGCCAACGTCCTGACTTTC
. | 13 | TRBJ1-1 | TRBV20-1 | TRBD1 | CSATPQGKTEAFF | TGCAGTGCTACCCCACAGGGGAAAACTGAAGCTTTCTTT
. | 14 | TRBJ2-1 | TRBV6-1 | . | CATLPARSYNEQFF | TGTGCCACCCTCCCGGCTCGATCGTACAATGAGCAGTTCTTC
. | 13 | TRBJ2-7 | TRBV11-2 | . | CASSPGHSYEQYF | TGTGCCAGCAGCCCGGGACACAGCTACGAGCAGTACTTC
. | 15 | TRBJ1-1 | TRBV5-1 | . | CASSFSWQGYTEAFF | TGCGCCAGCAGCTTCTCGTGGCAGGGATACACTGAAGCTTTCTTT
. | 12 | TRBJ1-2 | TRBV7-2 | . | CASSFQGQGYTF | TGTGCCAGCAGCTTCCAGGGGCAAGGCTACACCTTC
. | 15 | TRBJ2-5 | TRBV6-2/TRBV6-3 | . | CASSYSGPPVETQYF | TGTGCCAGCAGTTACTCGGGCCCCCCGGTGGAGACCCAGTACTTC
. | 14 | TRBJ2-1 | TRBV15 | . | CATSSGTLGSGQFF | TGTGCCACCAGCTCAGGAACCCTAGGGTCAGGGCAGTTCTTC
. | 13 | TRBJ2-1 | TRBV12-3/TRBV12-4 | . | CASSFRGNNEQFF | TGTGCCAGCAGTTTTCGTGGAAACAATGAGCAGTTCTTC
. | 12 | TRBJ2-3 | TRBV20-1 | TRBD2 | CRGTSGLDTQYF | TGCAGGGGGACTAGCGGGCTAGATACGCAGTATTTT
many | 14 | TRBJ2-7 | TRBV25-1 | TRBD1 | CASTRTGPTYEQYF | TGTGCCAGCACTAGGACAGGACCCACCTACGAGCAGTACTTC
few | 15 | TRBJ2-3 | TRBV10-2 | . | CASSDLGARLDTQYF | TGCGCCAGCAGTGATCTAGGGGCTCGTTTAGATACGCAGTATTTT
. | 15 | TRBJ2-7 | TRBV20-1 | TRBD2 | CSATPAGAVSYEQYF | TGCAGTGCTACCCCAGCGGGGGCCGTATCCTACGAGCAGTACTTC
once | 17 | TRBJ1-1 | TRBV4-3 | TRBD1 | CASSQEGIREGATEAFF | TGCGCCAGCAGCCAAGAGGGAATCAGGGAGGGGGCCACTGAAGCTTTCTTT
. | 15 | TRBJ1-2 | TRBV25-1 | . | CASGAGETPNGGYTF | TGTGCCAGCGGAGCGGGCGAGACACCCAACGGTGGCTACACCTTC
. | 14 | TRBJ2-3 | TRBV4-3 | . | CASSQVGALDTQYF | TGCGCCAGCAGCCAAGTTGGGGCTTTGGATACGCAGTATTTT
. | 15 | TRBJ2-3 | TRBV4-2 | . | CASSQESSGTDTQYF | TGTGCCAGCAGCCAAGAAAGTAGCGGCACAGATACGCAGTATTTT
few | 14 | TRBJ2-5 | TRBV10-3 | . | CAISLGSASGTQYF | TGTGCCATCAGTCTAGGGTCTGCGTCGGGGACCCAGTACTTC
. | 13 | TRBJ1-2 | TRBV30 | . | CAWSPQGNYGYTF | TGTGCCTGGAGTCCACAGGGAAACTATGGCTACACCTTC
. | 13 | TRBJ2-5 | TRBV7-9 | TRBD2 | CASRMTSGETQYF | TGTGCCAGCAGAATGACTAGCGGGGAGACCCAGTACTTC
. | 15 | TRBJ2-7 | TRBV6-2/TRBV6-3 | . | CASSYSASQTCEQYF | TGCGCCAGCAGTTACTCTGCGAGTCAAACCTGCGAGCAGTACTTC
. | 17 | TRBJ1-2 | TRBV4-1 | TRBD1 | CASSQVVRGQESGGYTF | TGCGCCAGCAGCCAAGTTGTCAGGGGGCAGGAGTCGGGTGGCTACACCTTC
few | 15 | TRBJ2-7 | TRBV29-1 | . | CSVEGGGRGYYEQYF | TGCAGCGTTGAGGGCGGGGGCAGGGGATACTACGAGCAGTACTTC
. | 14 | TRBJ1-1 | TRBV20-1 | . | CSALGGGKVTEAFF | TGCAGTGCTCTGGGGGGGGGGAAAGTCACTGAAGCTTTCTTT
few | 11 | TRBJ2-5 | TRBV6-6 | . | CASNAGETQYF | TGTGCCAGCAATGCTGGGGAGACCCAGTACTTC